What follows is one TCR beta chain and its context. With V trimmed by 3 bases and J by 5 bases, 7 bases remained unmatched. This CDR3 has 16 amino acids. Germline V gene data show CDR1 as KGHDR and CDR2 as SFDVKD. This entry belongs to a study of blood T cell repertoires in COVID-19. On the study more broadly: Collection of acute and convalescent COVID-19 samples took place in the United States, Italy and Spain.

Per the study methods: How many nucleated cells were present was estimated from reference gene primer amplification. The method was immunoSEQ multiplex PCR; TCRdb's version includes in-frame clones alone and lacks a portion of them. V and J calls and clone size are copied from that table; D and trimming were computed from the DNA. The data hold some 130,000 clones, with roughly 90% observed a single time. The V and J genes are TRBV24-1 and TRBJ2-5; 11 nucleotides agree with TRBD2. The clonotype originates from a man over 45 with active COVID-19. The source material was peripheral blood. CDR3 in amino acids: CATSDTTTSGDETQYF. Here the CDR3 DNA reads TGTGCCACCAGTGATACCACGACTAGCGGGGATGAGACCCAGTACTTC.